These 8 T cell receptor beta chains share one sample of origin, sequenced in a study of regulatory T cells in long-lasting Graves disease (dated by TCRdb to 2020 to 2023). Library prep was done by multiplex PCR. This sample was sequenced with an Illumina HiSeq 4000. iRepertoire HTBI primers and Arm-PCR amplification of CDR3 regions were used to construct TCR beta libraries. Starting from the raw public reads, TCRdb applied fastp trimming at Q25, assembled clones with MiXCR and retained in-frame beta chains. Rows with a matching CDR3 protein are joined into one entry that keeps the most common DNA and genes. The sample table holds roughly 500,000 distinct CDR3 sequences, of which 22% were seen once. Of the sample, about an eighth falls within the top ten clones. What the time point label conveys for this sample: persistent/refractory GD, antithyroid drugs over 5 years with positive TRAb. For both TCR sequencing and RNA sequencing, RNA was extracted from PBMCs using TRIzol.

This specimen was peripheral blood mononuclear cells (PBMCs), taken when the disease was refractory, from a patient treated with antithyroid drugs. These receptors all come from a female donor with Graves disease.

The CDR3 sequence: CASSSTRSWETQYF. Here the CDR3 DNA reads TGTGCCAGCAGCTCCACTAGGTCGTGGGAGACCCAGTACTTC. The V and J genes are TRBV5-5 and TRBJ2-5; D may be TRBD2 (5 bases). The CDR3 loop spans 14 amino acids. Between the trimmed V and J ends, which lost 3 bases and 5 bases, there was a span of 14 bases. The V gene's germline CDR1 is SGHKS and CDR2 YYEKEE (reference sequence). Full variable domain (remainder filled in from reference TRBV5-5 and TRBJ2-5): DAGVTQSPTHLIKTRGQQVTLRCSPISGHKSVSWYQQVLGQGPQFIFQYYEKEERGRGNFPDRFSARQFPNYSSELNVNALLLGDSALYLCASSSTRSWETQYFGPGTRLLVL.

This clonotype turned up a few times. The chain recombines TRBV5-8 with TRBJ1-1, with 10 bases identical to TRBD1. From germline, CDR1 is SGHTS and CDR2 YDEGEE. V was pared by 3 bases and J by 1 base, with 6 bases of the junction left unmatched. The length of the CDR3 is 16 residues. The DNA for the CDR3 is TGTGCCAGCAGCTATGGGACAGGGGAATCGAACACTGAAGCTTTCTTT. It translates to CASSYGTGESNTEAFF.

This clonotype was recorded many times. The rearrangement joins TRBV28 to TRBJ1-2; D remains unclear. CDR1 MDHEN and CDR2 SYDVKM come from the germline V gene. V gave up 10 bases and J gave up 0 bases, with 12 bases separating them. This CDR3 contains 13 residues. The CDR3 reads CATTDFANYGYTF. CDR3 in DNA: TGTGCCACTACAGATTTCGCTAACTATGGCTACACCTTC.

This clonotype came up many times. The V call is TRBV20-1, the J call TRBJ2-5; weak D call: TRBD2 (5 bases). The CDR3 sequence is 13 residues long. Trimming took off 1 base at V and 0 bases at J, with 6 bases between the two ends. Germline V lookup: CDR1 DFQATT, CDR2 SNEGSKA (reference sequence). CDR3 region: CSARAGYQETQYF. Here the CDR3 DNA reads TGCAGTGCTAGAGCGGGATACCAAGAGACCCAGTACTTC.

This clonotype has a handful of counts. The chain recombines TRBV7-2 with TRBJ1-5; TRBD1 matches at 7 bases. With V trimmed by 5 bases and J by 4 bases, 8 bases remained unmatched. Germline CDR1 SGHTA, CDR2 FQGNSA. This CDR3 contains 15 residues. CDR3: CASSPRSGGNQPQHF. The CDR3, as DNA: TGTGCCAGCAGCCCGCGCTCAGGGGGAAATCAGCCCCAGCATTTT. The full variable domain, completed using reference TRBV7-2 and TRBJ1-5, is GAGVSQSPSNKVTEKGKDVELRCDPISGHTALYWYRQSLGQGLEFLIYFQGNSAPDKSGLPSDRFSAERTGGSVSTLTIQRTQQEDSAVYLCASSPRSGGNQPQHFGDGTRLSIL.

V usage is TRBV3-1 and J usage is TRBJ1-5; D call uncertain. V lost 0 bases and J 0 bases, leaving 6 bases between the germline ends. The V gene's germline CDR1 is LGHDT and CDR2 YNNKEL (reference sequence). This CDR3 contains 15 residues. Here the CDR3 DNA reads TGTGCCAGCAGCCAAGATCTACTTAGCAATCAGCCCCAGCATTTT. It encodes CASSQDLLSNQPQHF.

Details on this clonotype: This may arise from a read error, as a much more abundant clone is one base away. The chain couples TRBV7-2 to TRBJ2-7, with TRBD2 matching 11 bases. Germline V gene lookup returns CDR1 SGHTA and CDR2 FQGNSA. CDR3 size: 17 residues. V trimming: 5 bases; J trimming: 2 bases; junction bases outside the gene matches: 11. CDR3 sequence reads: CASSPIAGGLKTYEQYF. The CDR3 nucleotides read TGTGCCAGCAGCCCCATAGCGGGAGGGCTTAAGACCTACGAGCAGTACTTC.

The rearrangement uses TRBV7-2 and TRBJ1-5, with D possibly matching TRBD1 (6 bases). Germline V gene lookup returns CDR1 SGHTA and CDR2 FQGNSA. This CDR3 comprises 15 residues. V lost 5 bases, J lost 4 bases, and 15 bases lay in between. CDR3 in DNA: TGTGCCAGCAGCACCCAGGACAGTTTGAATCAGCCCCAGCATTTT. Translation: CASSTQDSLNQPQHF.